This entry lists 21 T cell receptor beta chains sequenced from one sample in a study of blood T cell repertoires in COVID-19 (dated by TCRdb to 2020 to 2022). Library preparation employed the immunoSEQ multiplex PCR assay. The table was pulled from immuneACCESS by TCRdb, which kept in-frame rearrangements only. Such tables lose some clones; where checked, under half of the loss comes from unresolved V genes, and the rest has no known cause. The sample profile shows 72,000 or so clones; approximately 85% of them were found once. The ten largest clonotypes hold about a third of the sample. Sequenced material: peripheral blood. These receptor sequences come from a woman of 80 years or more with active or convalescent COVID-19.

Notes on this clone: At one boundary the junction diverges from the germline segment, which might be a read error. The chain is built from TRBV2 and TRBJ2-7, with TRBD1 matching 8 bases. CDR1 SNHLY and CDR2 FYNNEI come from the germline V gene. The CDR3 extends over 11 amino acids. CDR3 sequence reads: CASGDRGEQYF. For the CDR3, the DNA is TGTGCCAGCGGTGACAGGGGTGAGCAGTACTTC.

A note on this clone: At one boundary the junction diverges from the germline segment, which might be a read error. The chain links TRBV5-1 to TRBJ2-5; 11 positions match TRBD1. The germline gives CDR1 SGHRS, CDR2 YFSETQ. The CDR3 contains 14 residues. The CDR3 DNA follows: TGCGCCAGCAGATTGGGACAGGGGGTAGAGACCCAGTACTTC. Its protein is CASRLGQGVETQYF. The whole variable domain, filled in from reference TRBV5-1 and TRBJ2-5, reads KAGVTQTPRYLIKTRGQQVTLSCSPISGHRSVSWYQQTPGQGLQFLFEYFSETQRNKGNFPGRFSGRQFSNSRSEMNVSTLELGDSALYLCASRLGQGVETQYFGPGTRLLVL.

The chain links TRBV29-1 to TRBJ1-2, with D perhaps TRBD1 (6 bases). Per the germline V gene, CDR1 is SQVTM and CDR2 is ANQGSEA. CDR3 length equals 12 residues. V was cut by 7 bases and J by 7 bases, with 16 bases left in between. The CDR3 DNA sequence: TGCAGCGCCCAAGGTGTAGGGGGTGGCTACACCTTC. Amino acid sequence: CSAQGVGGGYTF. The variable domain in full, with the rest retrieved from reference TRBV29-1 and TRBJ1-2, is SAVISQKPSRDICQRGTSLTIQCQVDSQVTMMFWYRQQPGQSLTLIATANQGSEATYESGFVIDKFPISRPNLTFSTLTVSNMSPEDSSIYLCSAQGVGGGYTFGSGTRLTVV.

This clone was seen a single time. The chain recombines TRBV9 with TRBJ1-2, with D maybe TRBD1 (6 bases). Germline V gene data show CDR1 as SGDLS and CDR2 as YYNGEE. The CDR3 consists of 15 residues. Trimming removed 3 bases at V and 4 bases at J, with 16 bases between. In DNA, the CDR3 is TGTGCCAGCAGCGACACGACAGGCACTATCTATGGCTACACCTTC. Translation: CASSDTTGTIYGYTF.

The chain couples TRBV7-9 to TRBJ2-5; 9 bases agree with TRBD2. Germline V gene data show CDR1 as SEHNR and CDR2 as FQNEAQ (reference sequence). The V and J ends lost 1 base and 5 bases, in that order; junction bases with no gene match: 8. The CDR3 contains 16 residues. The DNA of the CDR3 is TGTGCCAGCAGCTTAGTAGCGGGGGCCCTGGGGGAGACCCAGTACTTC. Translated: CASSLVAGALGETQYF.

The chain joins TRBV28 to TRBJ2-7; possible D gene TRBD1, 5 bases. The CDR3 spans 14 residues. Trimming removed 7 bases at V and 5 bases at J, with 18 bases between. CDR1 and CDR2 (germline): MDHEN, SYDVKM. In nucleotides, the CDR3 is TGTGCCAGCAACCCAAAATCCAGGGTCGACGAGCAGTACTTC. This gives the protein CASNPKSRVDEQYF.

The chain combines TRBV6-2 or TRBV6-3 with TRBJ2-7, with a possible D match to TRBD1 (6 bases). This CDR3 is built from 15 residues. The germline V and J ends were trimmed by 4 bases and 4 bases, with 17 bases remaining between them. CDR1 is MNHEY, CDR2 SVGEGT, per germline. The CDR3 loop reads CASSLPAGAAYEQYF. In DNA form, the CDR3 reads TGTGCCAGCAGTTTACCGGCAGGGGCGGCGTACGAGCAGTACTTC.

This clone turned up a few times. The chain carries TRBV10-3 and TRBJ1-1; D unresolved. The CDR3 spans 11 residues. Germline values: CDR1 ENHRY, CDR2 SYGVKD. The germline V and J ends were trimmed by 6 bases and 5 bases, with 7 bases remaining between them. CDR3 loop: CAIRVGTEAFF. The CDR3 bases are TGTGCCATCAGAGTCGGTACTGAAGCTTTCTTT.

The CDR3 nucleotides read TGTGCCACCCAGCAGGGTACTGCCTACGAGCAGTACTTC. Its protein product is CATQQGTAYEQYF. V usage is TRBV19 and J usage is TRBJ2-7; maybe TRBD1 (5 bases). The CDR3 is 13 amino acids. V was pared by 10 bases and J by 2 bases, with 15 bases between. Germline-derived CDR1 and CDR2 are LNHDA and SQIVND (reference sequence).

The chain recombines TRBV4-1 with TRBJ1-1, with 7 nucleotides matching TRBD1. V shed 5 bases, J shed 7 bases, and the junction held 10 bases outside the gene matches. The germline V gene encodes CDR1 MGHRA and CDR2 YSYEKL. The CDR3 contains 14 residues. CDR3 sequence reads: CASSNRGQIVEAFF. The CDR3, as DNA: TGCGCCAGCAGCAACCGGGGACAGATAGTTGAAGCTTTCTTT.

This chain joins TRBV18 and TRBJ2-1; 7 bases map to TRBD1. The CDR3 has 14 residues. With V trimmed by 3 bases and J by 7 bases, 6 bases remained unmatched. Per the germline V gene, CDR1 is KGHSH and CDR2 is LQKENI. CDR3 sequence: CASSPRQGTNEQFF. Here the CDR3 DNA reads TGTGCCAGCTCACCGCGACAGGGTACTAATGAGCAGTTCTTC. Full variable domain (missing parts from reference TRBV18 and TRBJ2-1): NAGVMQNPRHLVRRRGQEARLRCSPMKGHSHVYWYRQLPEEGLKFMVYLQKENIIDESGMPKERFSAEFPKEGPSILRIQQVVRGDSAAYFCASSPRQGTNEQFFGPGTRLTVL.

This chain connects TRBV5-1 to TRBJ1-4, with TRBD1 matching 9 bases. The J segment lost 8 bases and the V segment lost 3 bases, leaving 8 bases of the junction unmatched. There are 15 residues in the CDR3. CDR1 SGHRS and CDR2 YFSETQ come from the germline V gene. In DNA, the CDR3 is TGCGCCAGCAGCTCGAGGGACAGGGTAGGGGAAAAACTGTTTTTT. It specifies CASSSRDRVGEKLFF.

The rearrangement joins TRBV11-2 to TRBJ2-7; D gene uncertain. This CDR3 is 13 amino acids long. V lost 7 bases and J 6 bases, leaving 16 bases between the germline ends. Germline V gene lookup returns CDR1 SGHAT and CDR2 FQNNGV. The CDR3 sequence: CASNRRVSGEQYF. Here the CDR3 DNA reads TGTGCCAGCAACCGCCGAGTGTCTGGCGAGCAGTACTTC.

This clone was seen once. This chain uses TRBV5-1 with TRBJ2-1; 9 nucleotides line up with TRBD2. Germline trimming cut 4 bases from V and 7 bases from J; bases unmatched to any gene: 12. The CDR3 covers 16 residues. Per germline, CDR1 SGHRS and CDR2 YFSETQ. The CDR3 sequence is CASSPGGSGGSNEQFF. The CDR3 DNA is TGCGCCAGCAGCCCGGGAGGAAGCGGGGGGTCGAATGAGCAGTTCTTC.

The CDR3 region is CASSYGVGSGGNGELFF. The CDR3 bases are TGTGCCAGCAGTTACGGTGTGGGGAGCGGGGGTAACGGGGAGCTGTTTTTT. The V and J genes are TRBV6-2 or TRBV6-3 and TRBJ2-2, with TRBD2 matching over 8 bases. V trimming: 2 bases; J trimming: 7 bases; junction bases outside the gene matches: 12. The CDR3 is 17 residues long. Germline assignment: CDR1 MNHEY and CDR2 SVGEGT.

This CDR3 reads CAWSPSGWALSSYEQYF. Written as DNA, the CDR3 is TGTGCCTGGAGCCCTAGCGGGTGGGCCCTCAGCTCCTACGAGCAGTACTTC. The V gene is TRBV30, the J gene TRBJ2-7; 8 bases align to TRBD2. There are 17 residues in the CDR3. Germline V gene sequence: CDR1 GTSNPN, CDR2 SVGIG (reference sequence). V lost 3 bases to trimming and J lost 0 bases; unmatched junction nucleotides: 13.

The chain links TRBV18 to TRBJ1-5; the D is unclear. The V gene lost 3 bases and the J gene lost 2 bases, with 5 bases spanning the gap. Germline V lookup: CDR1 KGHSH, CDR2 LQKENI. The CDR3 length is 13 residues. Here the CDR3 DNA reads TGTGCCAGCTCACCTACACGCAATCAGCCCCAGCATTTT. It specifies CASSPTRNQPQHF.

This clone came up once. V is TRBV18 and J is TRBJ1-5; D not resolved. This CDR3 is built from 15 residues. The V gene lost 0 bases and the J gene lost 6 bases, with 12 bases spanning the gap. The germline gives CDR1 KGHSH, CDR2 LQKENI. CDR3 coding DNA: TGTGCCAGCTCACCACCGGGAGCCGTGGGTCAGCCCCAGCATTTT. Amino acids: CASSPPGAVGQPQHF.

This clone was counted once. CDR3 coding DNA: TGTGCCAGCAGTGAAGCGGAAAACAGGGGCGGCAATCAGCCCCAGCATTTT. It specifies CASSEAENRGGNQPQHF. V is TRBV2 and J is TRBJ1-5; 7 bases map to TRBD1. Trimming cost V 0 bases and J 2 bases; bases outside gene matches: 7. There are 17 residues in the CDR3. Per germline, CDR1 SNHLY and CDR2 FYNNEI.

The J gene is TRBJ2-2, the V gene TRBV3-1 (or the pseudogene TRBV3-2); D is perhaps TRBD2 (7 bases). Deletions cut 4 bases from V and 5 bases from J, with 14 bases between. Germline lookup yields CDR1 LGHDT and CDR2 YNNKEL (reference sequence). This CDR3 comprises 15 residues. DNA for the CDR3: TGTGCCAGCAGCCTCTCGCGGGGGCGGACCGGGGAGCTGTTTTTT. The encoded protein is CASSLSRGRTGELFF.

The chain joins TRBV19 to TRBJ2-7; the D gene is possibly TRBD2 (6 bases). The CDR3 contains 13 residues. Germline lookup yields CDR1 LNHDA and CDR2 SQIVND (reference sequence). Trimming removed 3 bases from V and 6 bases from J, with 12 bases in between. The CDR3 sequence: CASSMRGLLEQYF. CDR3 bases: TGTGCCAGTAGTATGCGGGGTCTCCTCGAGCAGTACTTC.